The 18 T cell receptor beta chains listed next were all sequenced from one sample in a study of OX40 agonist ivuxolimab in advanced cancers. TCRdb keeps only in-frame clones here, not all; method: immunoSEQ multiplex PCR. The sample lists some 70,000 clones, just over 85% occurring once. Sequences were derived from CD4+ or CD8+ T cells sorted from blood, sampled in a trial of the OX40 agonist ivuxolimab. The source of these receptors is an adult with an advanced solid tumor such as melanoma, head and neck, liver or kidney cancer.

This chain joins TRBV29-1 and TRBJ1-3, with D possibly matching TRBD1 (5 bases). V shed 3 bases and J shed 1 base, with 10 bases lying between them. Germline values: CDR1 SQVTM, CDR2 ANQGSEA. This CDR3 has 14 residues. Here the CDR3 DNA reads TGCAGCGTTGAGGGGCCTAGGTCTGGAAACACCATATATTTT. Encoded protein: CSVEGPRSGNTIYF.

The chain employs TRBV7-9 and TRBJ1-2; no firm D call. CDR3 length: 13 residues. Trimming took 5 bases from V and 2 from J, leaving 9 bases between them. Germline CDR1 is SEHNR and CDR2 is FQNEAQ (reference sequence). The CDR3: CASSPPANYGYTF. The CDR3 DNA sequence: TGTGCCAGCAGCCCCCCGGCCAACTATGGCTACACCTTC.

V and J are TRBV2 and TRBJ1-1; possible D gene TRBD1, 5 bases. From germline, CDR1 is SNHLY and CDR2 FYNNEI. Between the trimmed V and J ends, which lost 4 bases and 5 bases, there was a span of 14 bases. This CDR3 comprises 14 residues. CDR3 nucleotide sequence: TGTGCCAGCAGTGTCGACAGCTGGGGTACTGAAGCTTTCTTT. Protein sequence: CASSVDSWGTEAFF.

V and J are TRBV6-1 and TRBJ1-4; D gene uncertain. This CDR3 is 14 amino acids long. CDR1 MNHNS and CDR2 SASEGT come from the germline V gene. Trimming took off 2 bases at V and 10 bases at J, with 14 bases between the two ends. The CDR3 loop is CASSEQDYVLKLFF. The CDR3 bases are TGTGCCAGCAGTGAACAGGATTACGTCCTAAAACTGTTTTTT.

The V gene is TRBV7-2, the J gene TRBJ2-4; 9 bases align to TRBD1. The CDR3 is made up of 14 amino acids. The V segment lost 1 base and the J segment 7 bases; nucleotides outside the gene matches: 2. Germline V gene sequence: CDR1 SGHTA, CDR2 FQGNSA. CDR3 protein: CASSLDRGPNIQYF. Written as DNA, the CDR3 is TGTGCCAGCAGCTTAGACAGGGGGCCGAACATTCAGTACTTC.

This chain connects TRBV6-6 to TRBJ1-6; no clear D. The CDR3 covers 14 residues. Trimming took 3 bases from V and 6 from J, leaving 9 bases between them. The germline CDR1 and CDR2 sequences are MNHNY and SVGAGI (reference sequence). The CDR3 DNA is TGTGCCAGCAGTTATTGGGCTGGTAATTCACCCCTCCACTTT. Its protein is CASSYWAGNSPLHF.

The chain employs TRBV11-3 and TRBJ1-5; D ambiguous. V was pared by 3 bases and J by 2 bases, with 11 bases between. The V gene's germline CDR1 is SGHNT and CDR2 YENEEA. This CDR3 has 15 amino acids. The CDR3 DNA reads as TGTGCCAGCAGCTTGGTTTGGCTTGGCAATCAGCCCCAGCATTTT. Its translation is CASSLVWLGNQPQHF.

The CDR3: CASSPTGQSGNTIYF. For the CDR3, the DNA is TGTGCCAGCAGCCCGACTGGACAAAGTGGAAACACCATATATTTT. The chain recombines TRBV9 with TRBJ1-3; tentative D call: TRBD1 (5 bases). V dropped 4 bases and J dropped 3 bases, with 14 bases sitting between them. The CDR3 covers 15 residues. Germline V lookup: CDR1 SGDLS, CDR2 YYNGEE.

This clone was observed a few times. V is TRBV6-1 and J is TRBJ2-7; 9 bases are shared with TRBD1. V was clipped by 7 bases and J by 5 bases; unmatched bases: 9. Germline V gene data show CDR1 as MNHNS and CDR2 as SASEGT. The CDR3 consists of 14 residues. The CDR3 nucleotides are TGTGCCAGCAAGCCAGCCGGGACAGGGAACGAGCAGTACTTC. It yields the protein CASKPAGTGNEQYF.

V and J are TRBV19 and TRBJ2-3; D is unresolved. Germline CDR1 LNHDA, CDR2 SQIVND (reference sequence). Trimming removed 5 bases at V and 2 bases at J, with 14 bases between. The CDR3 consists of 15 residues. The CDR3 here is CASSVGRLFTDTQYF. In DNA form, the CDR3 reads TGTGCCAGTAGTGTGGGCCGCCTTTTCACAGATACGCAGTATTTT.

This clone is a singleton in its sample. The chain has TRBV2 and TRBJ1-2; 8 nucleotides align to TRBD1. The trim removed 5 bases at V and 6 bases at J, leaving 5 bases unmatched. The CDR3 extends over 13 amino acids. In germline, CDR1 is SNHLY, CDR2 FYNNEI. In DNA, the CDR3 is TGTGCCAGCAGTCCCGGACAGGGAAATGGCTACACCTTC. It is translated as CASSPGQGNGYTF.

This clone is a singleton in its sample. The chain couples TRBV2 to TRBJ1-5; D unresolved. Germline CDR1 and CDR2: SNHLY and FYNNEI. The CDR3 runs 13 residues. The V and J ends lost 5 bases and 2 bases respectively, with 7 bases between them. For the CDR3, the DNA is TGTGCCAGCAGTCGGGAAGGCAATCAGCCCCAGCATTTT. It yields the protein CASSREGNQPQHF. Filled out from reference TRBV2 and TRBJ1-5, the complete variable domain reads EPEVTQTPSHQVTQMGQEVILRCVPISNHLYFYWYRQILGQKVEFLVSFYNNEISEKSEIFDDQFSVERPDGSNFTLKIRSTKLEDSAMYFCASSREGNQPQHFGDGTRLSIL.

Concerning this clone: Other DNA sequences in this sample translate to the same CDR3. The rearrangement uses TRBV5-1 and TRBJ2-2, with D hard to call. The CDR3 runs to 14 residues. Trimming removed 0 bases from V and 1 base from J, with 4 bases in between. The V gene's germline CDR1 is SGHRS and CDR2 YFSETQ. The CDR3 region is CASSLGQNTGELFF. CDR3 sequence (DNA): TGCGCCAGCAGCTTGGGGCAGAACACCGGGGAGCTGTTTTTT.

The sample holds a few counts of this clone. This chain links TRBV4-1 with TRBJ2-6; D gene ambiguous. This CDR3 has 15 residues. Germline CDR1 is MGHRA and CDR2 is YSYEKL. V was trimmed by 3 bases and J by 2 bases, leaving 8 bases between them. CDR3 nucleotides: TGCGCCAGCAGCCACCCCCCCCCTGGGGCCAACGTCCTGACTTTC. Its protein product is CASSHPPPGANVLTF.

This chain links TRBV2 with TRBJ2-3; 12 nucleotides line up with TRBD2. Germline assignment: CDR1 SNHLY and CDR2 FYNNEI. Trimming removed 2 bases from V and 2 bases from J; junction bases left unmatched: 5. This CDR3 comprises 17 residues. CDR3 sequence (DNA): TGTGCCAGCAGTGAATCCGGACTAGCGGGGAACACAGATACGCAGTATTTT. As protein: CASSESGLAGNTDTQYF.

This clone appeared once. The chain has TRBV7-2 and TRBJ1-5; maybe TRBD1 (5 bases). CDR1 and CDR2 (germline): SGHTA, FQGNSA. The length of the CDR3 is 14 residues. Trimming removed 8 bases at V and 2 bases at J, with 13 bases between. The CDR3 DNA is TGTGCCAGCGACAGAGGGCTAGGCAATCAGCCCCAGCATTTT. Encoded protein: CASDRGLGNQPQHF.

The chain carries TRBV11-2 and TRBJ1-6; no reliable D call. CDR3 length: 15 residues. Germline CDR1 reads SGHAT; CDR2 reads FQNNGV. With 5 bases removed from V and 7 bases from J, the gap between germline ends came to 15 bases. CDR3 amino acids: CASSPLDSGNSPLHF. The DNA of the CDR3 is TGTGCCAGCAGCCCGTTGGACTCGGGGAATTCACCCCTCCACTTT.

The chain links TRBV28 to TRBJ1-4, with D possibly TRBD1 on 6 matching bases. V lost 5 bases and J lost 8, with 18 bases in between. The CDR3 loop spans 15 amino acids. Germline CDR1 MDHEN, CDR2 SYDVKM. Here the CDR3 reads CASSTSSDSGEKLFF. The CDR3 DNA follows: TGTGCCAGCAGTACAAGCTCGGACAGTGGCGAAAAACTGTTTTTT.